This T cell receptor beta chain was captured in a study of blood T cell repertoires in COVID-19. Turning to the study itself: Material from acute and convalescent COVID-19 was sourced from the United States, Italy and Spain. Sample material is recorded as cDNA or gDNA derived from T cells, B-cell-depleted T cells, or PBMCs.

Per the original data handling: Reference gene primer amplification yielded estimated nucleated cell counts. Produced via immunoSEQ multiplex PCR; TCRdb's table is partial and in-frame only. The V and J calls and the clone size are those of that table, but D and trimming were determined from the DNA. The repertoire consists of 450,000 or so clones, with roughly nine tenths occurring once and the leading ten covering approximately 0.9%. Seattle participants joined during active infection and were tracked over time. Unmatched junction bases numbered 9, after V lost 3 bases and J lost 6 bases. There are 17 residues in the CDR3. Germline-derived CDR1 and CDR2 are MNHNS and SASEGT.

The TCR originated in a young man with COVID-19, enrolled during active disease. The chain carries TRBV6-1 and TRBJ1-4; TRBD1 aligns across 11 bases. Sequenced input: peripheral blood. CDR3 sequence: CASSETTGTGGYEKLFF. The CDR3 bases are TGTGCCAGCAGTGAGACTACCGGGACAGGGGGTTATGAAAAACTGTTTTTT.